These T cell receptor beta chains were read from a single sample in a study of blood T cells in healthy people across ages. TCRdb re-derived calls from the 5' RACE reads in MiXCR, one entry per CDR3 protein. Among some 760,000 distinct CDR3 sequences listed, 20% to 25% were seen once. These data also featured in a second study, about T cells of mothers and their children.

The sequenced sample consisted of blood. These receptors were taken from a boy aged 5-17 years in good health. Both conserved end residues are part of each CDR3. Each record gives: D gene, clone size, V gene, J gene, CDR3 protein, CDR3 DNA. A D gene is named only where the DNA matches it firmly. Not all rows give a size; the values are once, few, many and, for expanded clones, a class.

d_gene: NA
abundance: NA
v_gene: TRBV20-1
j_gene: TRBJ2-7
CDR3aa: CSAASGTLYEQYF
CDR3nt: TGCAGTGCTGCATCCGGGACCCTCTACGAGCAGTACTTC

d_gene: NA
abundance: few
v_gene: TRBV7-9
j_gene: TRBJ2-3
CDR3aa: CASSQPQDGFLLTDTQYF
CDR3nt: TGTGCCAGCAGCCAACCCCAGGACGGGTTCCTCCTCACAGATACGCAGTATTTT

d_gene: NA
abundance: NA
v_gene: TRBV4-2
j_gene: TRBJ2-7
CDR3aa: CASSHSSSYEQYF
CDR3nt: TGTGCCAGCAGCCACAGTAGTTCCTACGAGCAGTACTTC

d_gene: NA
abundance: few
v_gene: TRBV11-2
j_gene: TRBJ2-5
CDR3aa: CASSLVGGQYF
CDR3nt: TGTGCCAGCAGCTTAGTAGGTGGCCAGTACTTC

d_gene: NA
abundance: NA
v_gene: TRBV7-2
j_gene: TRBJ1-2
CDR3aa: CASSLGSGDNYGYTF
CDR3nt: TGTGCCAGCAGCCTCGGGTCGGGAGACAACTATGGCTACACCTTC

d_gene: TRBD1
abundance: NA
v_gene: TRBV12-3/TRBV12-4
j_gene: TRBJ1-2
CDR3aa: CASSPWTGVSDGYTF
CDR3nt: TGTGCCAGCAGTCCATGGACAGGGGTCAGCGATGGCTACACCTTC

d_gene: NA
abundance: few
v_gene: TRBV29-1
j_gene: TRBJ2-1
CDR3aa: CSVALGVLRNEQFF
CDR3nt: TGCAGCGTTGCCCTCGGTGTCTTGCGGAATGAGCAGTTCTTC

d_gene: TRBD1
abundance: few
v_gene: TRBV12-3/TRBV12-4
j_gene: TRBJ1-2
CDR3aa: CASTGQGGYGYTF
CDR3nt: TGTGCCAGCACCGGACAGGGGGGTTATGGCTACACCTTC

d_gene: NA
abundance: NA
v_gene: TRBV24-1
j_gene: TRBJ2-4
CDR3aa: CATSDPGSPFQYF
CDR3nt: TGTGCCACCAGTGATCCAGGGTCCCCTTTTCAGTACTTC

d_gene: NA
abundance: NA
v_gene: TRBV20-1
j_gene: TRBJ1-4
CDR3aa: CSAPKQGEKLFF
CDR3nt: TGCAGTGCGCCCAAGCAGGGCGAAAAACTGTTTTTT

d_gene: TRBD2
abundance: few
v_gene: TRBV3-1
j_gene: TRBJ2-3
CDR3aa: CASSQLTQRGGPDTQYF
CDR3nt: TGTGCCAGCAGCCAGCTTACCCAGCGGGGGGGCCCGGATACGCAGTATTTT

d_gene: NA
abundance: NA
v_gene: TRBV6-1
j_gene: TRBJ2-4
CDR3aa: CASRESGLAKNIQYF
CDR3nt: TGTGCCAGCAGAGAGAGCGGACTAGCCAAAAACATTCAGTACTTC

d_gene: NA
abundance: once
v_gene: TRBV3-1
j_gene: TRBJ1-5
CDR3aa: CASSQDFNQPQHF
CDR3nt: TGTGCCAGCAGCCAAGACTTTAATCAGCCCCAGCATTTT

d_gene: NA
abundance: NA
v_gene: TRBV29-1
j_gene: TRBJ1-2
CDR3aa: CSVDDSVSPGYTF
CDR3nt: TGCAGCGTTGATGACAGTGTATCTCCTGGCTACACCTTC

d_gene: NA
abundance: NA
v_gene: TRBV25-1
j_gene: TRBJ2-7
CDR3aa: CASSSRQKQYF
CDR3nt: TGTGCCAGCAGTTCCCGACAGAAGCAGTACTTC

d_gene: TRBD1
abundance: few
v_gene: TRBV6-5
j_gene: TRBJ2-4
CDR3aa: CASRPTGGSDIQYF
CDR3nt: TGTGCCAGCAGACCTACAGGGGGCTCGGACATTCAGTACTTC

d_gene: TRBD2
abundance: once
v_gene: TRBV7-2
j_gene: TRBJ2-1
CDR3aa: CASSALAAPYNEQFF
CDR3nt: TGTGCCAGCAGCGCCCTAGCGGCCCCCTACAATGAGCAGTTCTTC

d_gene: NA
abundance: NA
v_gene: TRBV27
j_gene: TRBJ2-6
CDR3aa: CASSSGAYSGANVLTF
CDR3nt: TGTGCCAGCAGTTCAGGGGCTTACTCTGGGGCCAACGTCCTGACTTTC

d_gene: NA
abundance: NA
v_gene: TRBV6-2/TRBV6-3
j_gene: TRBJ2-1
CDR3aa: CASRSDSVHEQFF
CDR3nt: TGTGCCAGCAGATCCGACAGTGTTCATGAGCAGTTCTTC

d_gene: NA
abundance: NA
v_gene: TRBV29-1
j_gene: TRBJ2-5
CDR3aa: CSVEERGWETQYF
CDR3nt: TGCAGCGTTGAAGAGCGGGGTTGGGAGACCCAGTACTTC

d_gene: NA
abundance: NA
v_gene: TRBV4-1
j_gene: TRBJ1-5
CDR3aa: CASSQEVLGDQPQHF
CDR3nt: TGCGCCAGCAGCCAAGAGGTGTTAGGGGATCAGCCCCAGCATTTT

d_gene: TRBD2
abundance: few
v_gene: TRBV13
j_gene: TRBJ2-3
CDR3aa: CASSGKRDVQYF
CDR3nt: TGTGCCAGCAGCGGAAAGCGGGACGTCCAGTATTTT

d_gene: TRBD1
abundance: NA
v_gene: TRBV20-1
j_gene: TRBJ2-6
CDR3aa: CSARQGDPSGANVLTF
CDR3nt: TGCAGTGCTAGACAGGGGGATCCTTCTGGGGCCAACGTCCTGACTTTC

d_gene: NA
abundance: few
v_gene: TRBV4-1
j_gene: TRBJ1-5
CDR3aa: CASSQPGRLLNQPRHF
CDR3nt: TGCGCCAGCAGCCAACCCGGGCGACTACTTAATCAGCCCCGGCATTTT

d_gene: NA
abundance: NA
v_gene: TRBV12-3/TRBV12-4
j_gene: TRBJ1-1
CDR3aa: CASSFGGLMNTEAFF
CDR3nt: TGTGCCAGCAGTTTTGGGGGGCTCATGAACACTGAAGCTTTCTTT

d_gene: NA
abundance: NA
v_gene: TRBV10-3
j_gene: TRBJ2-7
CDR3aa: CAISEPVSSYEQYF
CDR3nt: TGTGCCATCAGTGAGCCGGTTAGCTCCTACGAGCAGTACTTC

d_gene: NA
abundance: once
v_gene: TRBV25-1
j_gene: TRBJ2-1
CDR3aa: CASRWDSEQFF
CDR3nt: TGTGCCAGCAGATGGGACTCTGAGCAGTTCTTC

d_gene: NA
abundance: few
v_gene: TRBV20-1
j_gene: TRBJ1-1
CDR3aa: CSAGPNTEAFF
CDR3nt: TGCAGTGCTGGGCCGAACACTGAAGCTTTCTTT

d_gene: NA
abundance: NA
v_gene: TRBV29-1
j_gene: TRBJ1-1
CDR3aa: CSVSGQYMNTEAFF
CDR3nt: TGCAGCGTCTCTGGACAGTACATGAACACTGAAGCTTTCTTT

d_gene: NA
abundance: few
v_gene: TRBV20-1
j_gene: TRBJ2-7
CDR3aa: CSARERGRNGVQYEQYF
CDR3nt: TGCAGTGCTAGAGAACGGGGCCGGAACGGGGTGCAGTACGAGCAGTACTTC

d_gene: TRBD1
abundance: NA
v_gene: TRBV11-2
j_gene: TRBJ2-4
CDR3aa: CASSRDRAPGKNIQYF
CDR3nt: TGTGCCAGCAGCCGAGACAGGGCCCCTGGAAAAAACATTCAGTACTTC

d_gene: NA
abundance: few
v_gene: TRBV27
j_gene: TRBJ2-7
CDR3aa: CASSPQADLYYEQYF
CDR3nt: TGTGCCAGCAGTCCTCAAGCGGACCTCTACTACGAGCAGTACTTC

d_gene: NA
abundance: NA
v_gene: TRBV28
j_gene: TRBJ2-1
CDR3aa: CASSLEEILSSSYNEQFF
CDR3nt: TGTGCCAGCAGTTTAGAAGAGATACTCTCGAGCTCCTACAATGAGCAGTTCTTC

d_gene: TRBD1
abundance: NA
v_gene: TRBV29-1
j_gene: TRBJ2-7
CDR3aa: CSVDRGSHEQYF
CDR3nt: TGCAGCGTTGACAGGGGGTCCCACGAGCAGTACTTC

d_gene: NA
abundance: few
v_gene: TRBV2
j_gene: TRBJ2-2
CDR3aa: CASHNSRPNTGELFF
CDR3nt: TGTGCCAGCCACAACTCAAGGCCGAACACCGGGGAGCTGTTTTTT

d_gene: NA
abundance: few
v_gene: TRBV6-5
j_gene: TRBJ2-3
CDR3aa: CASSTPSTDTQYF
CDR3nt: TGTGCCAGCAGTACCCCATCAACAGATACGCAGTATTTT